The 32 T cell receptor beta chains listed next were all sequenced from one sample in a study of identical twins. TCRdb called the 5' RACE reads again in MiXCR, with one record for every CDR3 protein. Of around 370,000 distinct CDR3 sequences detected, roughly 9% appear once; the ten largest clones hold 8.5% to 10%. Specimen: naive T cells sorted from blood. The receptors were sampled from a woman between 50 and 59 years old in good health.

This clonotype came up a few times. CDR3 region: CASSLLARGNEKLFF. DNA of the CDR3: TGTGCCAGCAGTTTACTGGCCAGGGGCAATGAAAAACTGTTTTTT. The chain carries TRBV27 and TRBJ1-4, with D possibly TRBD1 on 6 matching bases. With 2 bases removed from V and 5 bases from J, the gap between germline ends came to 12 bases. The length of the CDR3 is 15 residues. Germline V gives CDR1 MNHEY, CDR2 SMNVEV (reference sequence).

The chain joins TRBV6-1 to TRBJ1-3, with unresolved D. Trimming stripped 8 bases from V and 4 bases from J, with 15 bases between. This CDR3 region has 14 residues. Germline V gives CDR1 MNHNS, CDR2 SASEGT. The CDR3 sequence is CASLYRVLGNTIYF. In DNA, the CDR3 is TGTGCCAGCCTTTACCGGGTACTCGGAAACACCATATATTTT.

Only a few counts were recorded for this clonotype. The chain uses TRBV4-1 and TRBJ2-7, with TRBD2 matching over 12 bases. From germline, CDR1 is MGHRA and CDR2 YSYEKL. V gave up 3 bases and J gave up 0 bases; unmatched junction bases: 3. The CDR3 has 16 residues. This chain's CDR3 is CASSHQLAGGSYEQYF. The CDR3 nucleotides are TGCGCCAGCAGCCATCAACTAGCGGGAGGCTCCTACGAGCAGTACTTC.

The chain employs TRBV7-9 and TRBJ1-1; no reliable D call. The CDR3 runs to 13 residues. Germline V gene lookup returns CDR1 SEHNR and CDR2 FQNEAQ (reference sequence). V gave up 7 bases and J gave up 1 base, with 10 bases separating them. CDR3 amino acids: CASTQTGNTEAFF. The CDR3 nucleotides are TGTGCCAGCACCCAGACTGGGAACACTGAAGCTTTCTTT.

The chain joins TRBV29-1 to TRBJ2-1; 7 bases align to TRBD2. In germline, CDR1 is SQVTM, CDR2 ANQGSEA. This CDR3 has 14 amino acids. Trimming at V came to 8 bases and at J to 3 bases, leaving 10 bases not matched to a gene. CDR3 sequence reads: CSTRAGSSYNEQFF. In DNA form, the CDR3 reads TGCAGCACCCGAGCGGGAAGCAGCTACAATGAGCAGTTCTTC.

J is TRBJ1-1 and V is TRBV4-1; D is unresolved. Per the germline V gene, CDR1 is MGHRA and CDR2 is YSYEKL. V shed 1 base and J shed 1 base, with 10 bases lying between them. The CDR3 has 15 residues. The CDR3 sequence: CASSQVPGANTEAFF. For the CDR3, the DNA is TGCGCCAGCAGCCAAGTGCCGGGCGCGAACACTGAAGCTTTCTTT.

The sample holds a few counts of this clonotype. The chain joins TRBV5-1 to TRBJ2-1; D unclear. Deletions cut 1 base from V and 4 bases from J, with 6 bases between. The germline CDR1 and CDR2 sequences are SGHRS and YFSETQ. The CDR3 length is 13 residues. CDR3 DNA: TGCGCCAGCAGCTTGTCCCATTACAATGAGCAGTTCTTC. It codes for CASSLSHYNEQFF.

The J gene is TRBJ2-5, the V gene TRBV20-1, with 9 nucleotides matching TRBD1. Germline V gene sequence: CDR1 DFQATT, CDR2 SNEGSKA (reference sequence). This CDR3 has 14 amino acids. After removal of 6 bases from V and 5 bases from J, the junction contained 10 bases not matched to a gene. In DNA form, the CDR3 reads TGCAGTGCAACACAGGGGGCCGGCGGGGAGACCCAGTACTTC. Translation: CSATQGAGGETQYF.

This clonotype turned up a few times. The chain joins TRBV7-9 to TRBJ1-1; maybe TRBD1 (5 bases). The V gene lost 3 bases and the J gene lost 8 bases, with 10 bases spanning the gap. This CDR3 comprises 12 residues. CDR1 and CDR2 from the germline V gene are SEHNR and FQNEAQ (reference sequence). Here the CDR3 DNA reads TGTGCCAGCAGCTTTGGGGGGTTCGAAGCTTTCTTT. The encoded protein is CASSFGGFEAFF.

This clonotype was counted ten times or more. The junction departs from germline at one end; a sequencing error may be responsible. The chain links TRBV10-2 to TRBJ2-5; D is undetermined. The V gene's germline CDR1 is WSHSY and CDR2 SAAADI. The CDR3 consists of 11 residues. In nucleotides, the CDR3 is TGTGCCAGCAGTGTTGAAGAGACCCAGTACTTC. Protein sequence: CASSVEETQYF.

The sample holds many counts of this clonotype. The chain has TRBV5-1 and TRBJ2-1; D remains unclear. The CDR3 spans 14 residues. The V end was cut by 0 bases, the J end by 8 bases, with 12 bases between. Per germline, CDR1 SGHRS and CDR2 YFSETQ. CDR3 sequence (DNA): TGCGCCAGCAGCTTGGCCGTTGGTTTCGATGAGCAGTTCTTC. Protein product: CASSLAVGFDEQFF.

A single count supports this clonotype. The chain recombines TRBV5-6 with TRBJ2-3; 10 bases are a match to TRBD2. With 4 bases clipped from V and 6 bases from J, the junction kept 17 bases outside the gene matches. The CDR3 runs 18 residues. CDR1 is SGHDT, CDR2 YYEEEE, per germline. CDR3 region: CASSEYHLAGDLEDTQYF. As DNA, the CDR3 is TGTGCCAGCAGCGAATACCACCTAGCGGGAGATCTTGAGGATACGCAGTATTTT.

This clonotype was recorded a few times. This rearrangement joins TRBV12-5 to TRBJ2-1; D tentatively reads TRBD1 or TRBD2 (5 bases each). In germline, CDR1 is LGHNT, CDR2 FRNRAP. V was pared by 1 base and J by 0 bases, with 10 bases between. The CDR3 is 16 amino acids. Here the CDR3 reads CASGLGGRSSYNEQFF. Here the CDR3 DNA reads TGTGCTAGTGGTTTGGGGGGACGAAGCTCCTACAATGAGCAGTTCTTC.

This clonotype has a count of ten or more. The V gene is TRBV7-3, the J gene TRBJ2-3; D could derive from TRBD1 or TRBD2 (5 bases each). Germline V CDR1 and CDR2: SGHTA, FQGTGA. This CDR3 is built from 13 residues. V gave up 4 bases and J gave up 4 bases, with 9 bases separating them. Here the CDR3 DNA reads TGTGCCAGCAGCTACGGGGCGGCAGATACGCAGTATTTT. This codes for CASSYGAADTQYF.

In its sample, this clonotype was seen many times. The chain combines TRBV20-1 with TRBJ2-5; a possible D gene is TRBD2 (6 bases). The CDR3 runs 15 residues. Trimming cost V 2 bases and J 5 bases, with 18 bases left between them. Per germline, CDR1 DFQATT and CDR2 SNEGSKA (reference sequence). CDR3 sequence: CSARREGGKGETQYF. CDR3 DNA sequence: TGCAGTGCTAGACGTGAGGGAGGAAAGGGGGAGACCCAGTACTTC.

A few counts support this clonotype. V usage is TRBV5-1 and J usage is TRBJ2-2; 9 bases are shared with TRBD1. Looked up from germline, CDR1 is SGHRS and CDR2 is YFSETQ. Unmatched junction bases numbered 4, after V lost 4 bases and J lost 6 bases. CDR3 length equals 14 residues. DNA for the CDR3: TGCGCCAGCAGCCCGGGACAGGGCGCCGGGGAGCTGTTTTTT. The encoded protein is CASSPGQGAGELFF.

This clonotype was detected many times. The chain couples TRBV12-3 or TRBV12-4 to TRBJ2-3; 12 bases are a match to TRBD2. This CDR3 contains 17 residues. V was clipped by 5 bases and J by 2 bases; unmatched bases: 8. CDR3 protein: CASSRLAGELSTDTQYF. In DNA form, the CDR3 reads TGTGCCAGCAGTCGACTAGCGGGAGAATTATCCACAGATACGCAGTATTTT.

A few counts support this clonotype. The chain has TRBV7-9 and TRBJ2-7; D uncertain. V dropped 3 bases and J dropped 6 bases, with 9 bases sitting between them. The CDR3 has 12 residues. Germline CDR1 reads SEHNR; CDR2 reads FQNEAQ (reference sequence). This CDR3 is CASSFTSPEQYF. The DNA of the CDR3 is TGTGCCAGCAGCTTTACTTCCCCCGAGCAGTACTTC. The full variable domain, its missing parts supplied by reference TRBV7-9 and TRBJ2-7, is DTGVSQNPRHKITKRGQNVTFRCDPISEHNRLYWYRQTLGQGPEFLTYFQNEAQLEKSRLLSDRFSAERPKGSFSTLEIQRTEQGDSAMYLCASSFTSPEQYFGPGTRLTVT.

The rearrangement uses TRBV7-6 and TRBJ2-7, with 9 bases aligning to TRBD1. V gave up 5 bases and J gave up 2 bases; unmatched junction bases: 10. The CDR3 length is 16 residues. Per the germline V gene, CDR1 is SGHVS and CDR2 is FNYEAQ. The CDR3 region has the DNA TGTGCCAGCAGCCCAGCGTTGGACAGGGGAACCTACGAGCAGTACTTC. Amino acids: CASSPALDRGTYEQYF.

The table lists this clonotype with many counts. This sequence joins TRBV12-3 or TRBV12-4 and TRBJ1-1, with D maybe TRBD1 (5 bases). The V gene lost 3 bases and the J gene lost 0 bases, with 8 bases spanning the gap. The CDR3 spans 14 residues. CDR3 bases: TGTGCCAGCAGTTTCGGACACTTGAACACTGAAGCTTTCTTT. Translating gives CASSFGHLNTEAFF.

This clonotype has a count of ten or more. The rearrangement links TRBV20-1 to TRBJ2-5; D gene unclear. Looked up from germline, CDR1 is DFQATT and CDR2 is SNEGSKA (reference sequence). Trimming stripped 6 bases from V and 0 bases from J, with 20 bases between. The CDR3 has 16 amino acids. CDR3 sequence (DNA): TGCAGTGCCTGGTCCCCGGCTCTAGGCGACCAAGAGACCCAGTACTTC. As protein: CSAWSPALGDQETQYF.

The chain combines TRBV27 with TRBJ1-3, with a weak D call TRBD1 (5 bases). The V end was cut by 2 bases, the J end by 4 bases, with 12 bases between. Germline CDR1 is MNHEY and CDR2 is SMNVEV (reference sequence). This CDR3 comprises 15 residues. The CDR3 here is CASSLKGDWGNTIYF. Here the CDR3 DNA reads TGTGCCAGCAGTTTAAAAGGGGATTGGGGAAACACCATATATTTT.

This clonotype has at least ten counts. The V call is TRBV29-1, the J call TRBJ2-1, with 9 bases matching TRBD2. Per the germline V gene, CDR1 is SQVTM and CDR2 is ANQGSEA. The CDR3 contains 16 residues. With V trimmed by 0 bases and J by 2 bases, 5 bases remained unmatched. CDR3 sequence (DNA): TGCAGCGTTGAAGATCCAGTAGCGGGAGCCTACAATGAGCAGTTCTTC. This codes for CSVEDPVAGAYNEQFF.

This clonotype appeared a few times. V gene TRBV24-1 combines with J gene TRBJ2-1, with 10 bases fitting TRBD2. The CDR3 runs 15 residues. The V segment lost 3 bases and the J segment 7 bases; nucleotides outside the gene matches: 5. The germline V gene encodes CDR1 KGHDR and CDR2 SFDVKD. In DNA, the CDR3 is TGTGCCACCAGTGATAGCGGGAGGGTAGGAAATGAGCAGTTCTTC. The encoded protein is CATSDSGRVGNEQFF.

This clonotype was seen only a few times. J is TRBJ2-5 and V is TRBV11-2; perhaps TRBD2 as D (6 bases). The germline V gene encodes CDR1 SGHAT and CDR2 FQNNGV. V shed 3 bases and J shed 4 bases, with 15 bases lying between them. The CDR3 has 15 residues. CDR3 amino acids: CASSLGTPGPETQYF. The CDR3 nucleotides read TGTGCCAGCAGCTTGGGGACTCCCGGGCCAGAGACCCAGTACTTC.

This clonotype was observed many times. The genes are TRBV10-3 and TRBJ2-2; possible D gene TRBD1, 6 bases. This CDR3 contains 13 residues. Germline values: CDR1 ENHRY, CDR2 SYGVKD. V was shortened by 8 bases and J by 7 bases, with 14 bases between the two germline ends. CDR3 sequence: CAIGTGPNGELFF. CDR3 bases: TGTGCCATCGGAACAGGGCCAAACGGGGAGCTGTTTTTT.

The chain employs TRBV7-9 and TRBJ2-1; D unclear. Trimming took off 1 base at V and 9 bases at J, with 13 bases between the two ends. The germline CDR1 and CDR2 sequences are SEHNR and FQNEAQ (reference sequence). The CDR3 consists of 14 residues. CDR3 DNA: TGTGCCAGCAGCTTAGAGGTAGGATTAGTTGAGCAGTTCTTC. The encoded protein is CASSLEVGLVEQFF.

This clonotype occurred many times. V gene TRBV9 combines with J gene TRBJ2-7, with 9 nucleotides matching TRBD1. There are 15 residues in the CDR3. Looked up from germline, CDR1 is SGDLS and CDR2 is YYNGEE. V was clipped by 0 bases and J by 2 bases; unmatched bases: 3. The CDR3 protein is CASSVEGTGPYEQYF. DNA for the CDR3: TGTGCCAGCAGCGTAGAGGGGACAGGGCCCTACGAGCAGTACTTC.

About this clonotype itself: A much larger clone lies one base from this, so it may be a read error. No conserved phenylalanine or tryptophan ends this CDR3, so it is likely a read error. The chain joins TRBV27 to TRBJ2-3; D is unclear. V lost 4 bases, J lost 1 base, and 6 bases lay in between. The CDR3 has 13 residues. Germline CDR1 and CDR2: MNHEY and SMNVEV (reference sequence). CDR3: CASSSLGTDTQYC. The CDR3 region has the DNA TGTGCCAGCAGTTCACTGGGCACAGATACGCAGTATTGT.

The chain combines TRBV4-2 with TRBJ2-5, with TRBD1 as a possible D gene (7 bases). Germline CDR1 LGHNA, CDR2 YNFKEQ. The CDR3 is 16 amino acids. The V end was cut by 3 bases, the J end by 2 bases, with 16 bases between. This chain's CDR3 is CASSHSRGERQETQYF. CDR3 DNA sequence: TGTGCCAGCAGCCATTCCAGGGGGGAAAGACAAGAGACCCAGTACTTC.

There are many counts of this clonotype. CDR3 nucleotide sequence: TGCGCCAGCAGCCCGGACAGCGCCAACACTGAAGCTTTCTTT. Its translation is CASSPDSANTEAFF. The J gene is TRBJ1-1, the V gene TRBV5-1, with D tentatively TRBD1 (6 bases). V was cut by 4 bases and J by 2 bases, with 12 bases left in between. The CDR3 covers 14 residues. Germline values: CDR1 SGHRS, CDR2 YFSETQ. The entire variable domain, with the rest obtained from reference TRBV5-1 and TRBJ1-1, is as follows: KAGVTQTPRYLIKTRGQQVTLSCSPISGHRSVSWYQQTPGQGLQFLFEYFSETQRNKGNFPGRFSGRQFSNSRSEMNVSTLELGDSALYLCASSPDSANTEAFFGQGTRLTVV.

J is TRBJ2-1 and V is TRBV5-1; D call uncertain. V was cut by 4 bases and J by 7 bases, with 21 bases left in between. CDR1 SGHRS and CDR2 YFSETQ come from the germline V gene. This CDR3 region has 16 residues. CDR3 nucleotides: TGCGCCAGCAGCCTCAGTTCTGGCGGCCGCAGGAATGAGCAGTTCTTC. This gives the protein CASSLSSGGRRNEQFF.